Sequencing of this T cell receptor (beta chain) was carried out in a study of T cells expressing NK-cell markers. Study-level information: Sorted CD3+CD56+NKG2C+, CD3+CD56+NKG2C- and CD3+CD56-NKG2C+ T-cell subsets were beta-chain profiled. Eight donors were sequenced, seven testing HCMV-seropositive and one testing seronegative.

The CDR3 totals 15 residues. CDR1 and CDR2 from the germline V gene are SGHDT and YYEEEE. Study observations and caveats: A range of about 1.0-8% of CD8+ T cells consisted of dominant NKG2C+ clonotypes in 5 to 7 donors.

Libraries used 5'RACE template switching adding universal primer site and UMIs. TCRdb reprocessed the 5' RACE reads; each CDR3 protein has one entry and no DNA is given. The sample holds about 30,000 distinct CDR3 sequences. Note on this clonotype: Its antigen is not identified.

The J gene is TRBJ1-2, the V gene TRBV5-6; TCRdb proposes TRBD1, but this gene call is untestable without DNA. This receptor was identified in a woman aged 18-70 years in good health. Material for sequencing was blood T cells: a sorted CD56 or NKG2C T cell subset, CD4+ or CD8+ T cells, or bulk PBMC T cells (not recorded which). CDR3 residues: CASSLVGHQGDGYTF.